This entry concerns a single TCR beta chain. The V gene end was trimmed by 4 bases and the J gene end by 1 base; junction bases not matched to a gene: 15. Germline CDR1 and CDR2: SGHDN and FVKESK. The CDR3 is made up of 19 amino acids. The assay was immunoSEQ multiplex PCR, and TCRdb's table has in-frame clones only and misses some. The sample carries about 110,000 clones, 85% to 95% recorded once. The source of the sample is a study of T cell changes during pregnancy in multiple sclerosis. The chain has TRBV14 and TRBJ2-2, with 7 bases matching TRBD1. This clonotype originated in a female donor in good health, enrolled as a control in a pregnancy study. The sequenced sample was peripheral blood, obtained in the third trimester of pregnancy. Here the CDR3 DNA reads TGTGCCAGCAGCCCTTCCGGTATCTATGGGACAGTGAACACCGGGGAGCTGTTTTTT. Protein: CASSPSGIYGTVNTGELFF.